This record covers a single TCR beta chain. The data derive from a study of blood T cell repertoires in COVID-19. Overall study: Acute and convalescent COVID-19 specimens originated in the United States, Italy and Spain. Sample material is recorded as cDNA or gDNA derived from T cells, B-cell-depleted T cells, or PBMCs.

Original handling: Nucleated cell number was recorded as an estimate derived from reference gene primer amplification. Using immunoSEQ multiplex PCR, the repertoire was profiled, and TCRdb retains in-frame clones only, with some absent. That table supplies the V and J calls and clone size; D and trimming were determined from the DNA. Of about 81,000 clones detected, approximately 85% appear once; the ten largest clones hold around 7.9%. This sequence originates from a man in his 70s with acute or convalescent COVID-19. Sequencing input: peripheral blood.

CDR3 nucleotide sequence: TGTGCCAGCAGCCAAGGACAGGGTGTTCAGCCCCAGCATTTT. Residues: CASSQGQGVQPQHF. The chain uses TRBV7-2 and TRBJ1-5; 8 nucleotides line up with TRBD1. V shed 5 bases and J 6 bases; nucleotides not matched to a gene: 6. CDR3 size: 14 residues. CDR1 and CDR2 (germline): SGHTA, FQGNSA.